Below are 13 T cell receptor beta chains sequenced from a single sample in a study of breast tumors, draining lymph nodes, adjacent tissues. TCRdb processed the multiplex PCR reads anew with MiXCR; each CDR3 protein has one entry. The sample contains 45,000 to 65,000 distinct CDR3 sequences, 35% to 50% of which appear only once. Material: breast tumor tissue. All receptors derive from a female donor with breast cancer. Some clones in this sample may be carry-over from other donors' samples.

In DNA, the CDR3 is TGTGCCAGCAGCTTTGGGACAGGGGATAATTCACCCCTCCACTTT. This translates into CASSFGTGDNSPLHF. The chain carries TRBV5-6 and TRBJ1-6, with 10 positions matching TRBD1. Germline V gene sequence: CDR1 SGHDT, CDR2 YYEEEE. The CDR3 has 15 residues. The J segment lost 5 bases and the V segment lost 2 bases, leaving 1 base of the junction unmatched.

Remarks on this clonotype: The junction departs from the called germline gene at one end, perhaps through a read error. The chain has TRBV24-1 and TRBJ1-2; 7 bases are a match to TRBD1. Looked up from germline, CDR1 is KGHDR and CDR2 is SFDVKD. This CDR3 spans 13 amino acids. CDR3 protein: CATSGLTGYGYTF. The CDR3 DNA reads TGTGCCACCAGTGGTTTGACAGGGTATGGCTATACCTTC.

This clonotype was observed at least ten times. This sequence joins TRBV10-3 and TRBJ1-5, with a weak D call TRBD1 (5 bases). CDR3 length equals 15 residues. CDR1 is ENHRY, CDR2 SYGVKD, per germline. The ends were cut back, 2 bases at V and 7 bases at J, with 15 bases in the middle. In nucleotides, the CDR3 is TGTGCCATCAGTGAGGGGGGAACAGGCGGGCAGCCCCAGCATTTT. Translating gives CAISEGGTGGQPQHF.

This clonotype was recorded at least ten times. The rearrangement joins TRBV28 to TRBJ1-6; D remains unclear. Germline CDR1 MDHEN, CDR2 SYDVKM. The CDR3 totals 14 residues. V lost 5 bases and J lost 6, with 11 bases in between. As DNA, the CDR3 is TGTGCCAGCAGTAGATTACCTTCTAATTCACCCCTCCACTTT. Protein product: CASSRLPSNSPLHF.

This clonotype occurred many times. The rearrangement links TRBV30 to TRBJ1-3; D is uncertain. Trimming left V 4 bases short and J 2 bases short, with 6 bases between. This CDR3 region has 12 residues. Germline V gene data show CDR1 as GTSNPN and CDR2 as SVGIG (reference sequence). CDR3 in amino acids: CAWTPAGNTIYF. DNA of the CDR3: TGTGCCTGGACCCCCGCTGGAAACACCATATATTTT.

This chain links TRBV11-3 with TRBJ1-1; D remains unclear. The germline gives CDR1 SGHNT, CDR2 YENEEA. Trimming removed 3 bases from V and 1 base from J, with 6 bases in between. The CDR3 contains 13 residues. CDR3 coding DNA: TGTGCCAGCAGCTTTCAAAGGAACACTGAAGCTTTCTTT. It codes for CASSFQRNTEAFF.

Only a few counts were recorded for this clonotype. The CDR3 DNA sequence: TGCAGTGCTAGAGAAATAGCGGGGCCTTCGGAGACCCAGTACTTC. This translates into CSAREIAGPSETQYF. The chain combines TRBV20-1 with TRBJ2-5; 8 bases map to TRBD2. In germline, CDR1 is DFQATT, CDR2 SNEGSKA (reference sequence). CDR3 length equals 15 residues. The V and J ends lost 0 bases and 5 bases, in that order; junction bases with no gene match: 8.

This chain links TRBV10-3 with TRBJ2-3; possible D gene TRBD1, 5 bases. The J call may be wrong; the DNA end is better matched by TRBJ1-5. Looked up from germline, CDR1 is ENHRY and CDR2 is SYGVKD. The CDR3 runs 18 residues. DNA of the CDR3: TGTGCCATCAGTGAGAAATCGGTGGGCCTAGCGGCGACAGATACGCAGCATTTT. Its protein product is CAISEKSVGLAATDTQHF.

Details on this clonotype: Possible read error: a much larger clone is one base away. Since no conserved phenylalanine or tryptophan closes the CDR3, a read error is the likely cause. The chain joins TRBV20-1 to TRBJ2-5; no firm D call. The V and J ends lost 5 bases and 2 bases respectively, with 3 bases between them. Germline V lookup: CDR1 DFQATT, CDR2 SNEGSKA (reference sequence). The length of the CDR3 is 10 residues. The CDR3 region is CSAGQETQYS. The CDR3 DNA reads as TGCAGTGCTGGACAAGAGACCCAGTACTCC.

Ten or more counts support this clonotype. This chain joins TRBV7-2 and TRBJ1-1; D is perhaps TRBD1 (5 bases). V lost 5 bases and J 4 bases, leaving 17 bases between the germline ends. Germline assignment: CDR1 SGHTA and CDR2 FQGNSA. This CDR3 is built from 15 residues. The CDR3 nucleotides are TGTGCCAGCAGCCCAGATGCAGGGATCACCACTGAAGCTTTCTTT. Protein product: CASSPDAGITTEAFF.

The chain is built from TRBV4-3 and TRBJ1-1; 7 bases are a match to TRBD1. CDR1 and CDR2 from the germline V gene are LGHNA and YSLEER. V lost 3 bases to trimming and J lost 1 base; unmatched junction nucleotides: 5. CDR3 length equals 15 residues. Written as DNA, the CDR3 is TGCGCCAGCAGCCACTGGACAGGAGAGAACACTGAAGCTTTCTTT. Its translation is CASSHWTGENTEAFF.

In its sample, this clonotype was seen many times. This chain uses TRBV11-3 with TRBJ1-4; TRBD1 matches 10 bases. Germline lookup yields CDR1 SGHNT and CDR2 YENEEA. The length of the CDR3 is 18 residues. Trimming took 2 bases from V and 3 from J; bases not matched to a gene: 9. The CDR3 reads CASSLNLRDRGPNEKLFF. The CDR3 nucleotides are TGTGCCAGCAGCTTAAACCTCCGGGACAGGGGTCCTAATGAAAAACTGTTTTTT.

There are many counts of this clonotype. The chain has TRBV5-5 and TRBJ2-1; 9 nucleotides align to TRBD2. Germline CDR1 and CDR2: SGHKS and YYEKEE (reference sequence). Unmatched junction bases numbered 7, after V lost 4 bases and J lost 2 bases. The CDR3 covers 16 residues. CDR3 nucleotide sequence: TGTGCCAGCAGCACCCGACTAGCGGAGGCCTACAATGAGCAGTTCTTC. Amino acid sequence: CASSTRLAEAYNEQFF.